This TCR beta chain was captured in a study of cytomegalovirus exposure and HLA in healthy donors. Study-level points and caveats: Several of the most significant clusters were apparently associated with common viral pathogens in a later analysis. In a later analysis, a missense DCLRE1C variant was linked to TCR beta V- and J-gene trimming.

The PCR made use of 60 Vbeta and 13 Jbeta primers. Some clones are missing from TCRdb's copy, which holds only in-frame ones; the method was immunoSEQ multiplex PCR. Of under 130,000 clones listed, under 80% were seen once; the top ten hold 6.5% to 9.5%. The CDR3 totals 14 residues. Trimming took 0 bases from V and 5 from J; bases not matched to a gene: 3. Germline lookup yields CDR1 SGHDT and CDR2 YYEEEE. The donors were healthy bone marrow donors. Note on this clone: As yet, its antigen is unknown.

Sequences were obtained from PBMCs. This chain uses TRBV5-6 with TRBJ2-7, with 9 bases that match TRBD1. The TCR sequence derives from a woman aged 40 to 50 in good health and CMV-seropositive. This chain's CDR3 is CASSLGQGGNEQYF. CDR3 nucleotides: TGTGCCAGCAGCTTGGGACAGGGGGGAAACGAGCAGTACTTC.